What follows are 16 T cell receptor beta chains derived from one specimen sequenced in a study of shared clonotypes between healthy human individuals. Sequencing used immunoSEQ multiplex PCR; TCRdb keeps in-frame clones, though not all of them. The sample holds 750,000 to 1,000,000 clones; 85% to 95% are singletons and the top ten take approximately 25%. Naive CD8 cells lacked CD45RO, underwent positive selection for CCR7 and left out terminally differentiated effector memory CD45RA+ cells. The specimen was naive CD8+ T cells sorted from blood. These receptors all come from a man younger than 45 in good health.

The chain recombines TRBV5-1 with TRBJ2-2; 7 bases line up with TRBD1. The CDR3 extends over 16 amino acids. V lost 3 bases, J lost 2 bases, and 7 bases stayed unmatched. CDR1 and CDR2 from the germline V gene are SGHRS and YFSETQ. Here the CDR3 DNA reads TGCGCCAGCAGCTCCAGGGACAGACTTAACACCGGGGAGCTGTTTTTT. It translates to CASSSRDRLNTGELFF.

The chain uses TRBV9 and TRBJ2-7; 12 positions match TRBD2. Trimming cost V 0 bases and J 6 bases; bases outside gene matches: 13. This CDR3 has 18 residues. CDR1 and CDR2 (germline): SGDLS, YYNGEE. CDR3 amino acids: CASSVAKVGGTSGFEQYF. DNA of the CDR3: TGTGCCAGCAGCGTAGCGAAAGTTGGTGGGACTAGCGGGTTCGAGCAGTACTTC.

The chain is built from TRBV28 and TRBJ2-1; 10 bases are shared with TRBD1. Per the germline V gene, CDR1 is MDHEN and CDR2 is SYDVKM. This CDR3 region has 15 residues. J was trimmed by 6 bases and V by 2 bases; bases with no gene match: 4. The CDR3 loop reads CASSLRTGGINEQFF. CDR3 nucleotide sequence: TGTGCCAGCAGTTTAAGGACAGGGGGTATCAATGAGCAGTTCTTC.

V and J are TRBV10-3 and TRBJ2-2; 7 positions agree with TRBD1. Germline assignment: CDR1 ENHRY and CDR2 SYGVKD. V was pared by 10 bases and J by 0 bases, with 8 bases of the junction left unmatched. There are 15 residues in the CDR3. The CDR3 DNA reads as TGTGCCACCCAAAGGGGGCTAACGAACACCGGGGAGCTGTTTTTT. Its protein is CATQRGLTNTGELFF.

The chain is built from TRBV6-5 and TRBJ1-1; D is unclear. CDR1 is MNHEY, CDR2 SVGAGI, per germline. The CDR3 covers 15 residues. V shed 0 bases and J shed 4 bases, with 12 bases lying between them. The CDR3 nucleotides read TGTGCCAGCAGTTACTCCTTAGGGCTCCGCACTGAAGCTTTCTTT. This encodes CASSYSLGLRTEAFF.

The table lists this clone with a few counts. This sequence joins TRBV19 and TRBJ2-1; 7 bases line up with TRBD2. This CDR3 region has 15 residues. Germline lookup yields CDR1 LNHDA and CDR2 SQIVND (reference sequence). V trimming: 9 bases; J trimming: 3 bases; junction bases outside the gene matches: 11. The CDR3 sequence is CASNTPGTIYNEQFF. The CDR3, as DNA: TGTGCCAGCAATACCCCCGGGACTATCTACAATGAGCAGTTCTTC. Full variable domain (rest looked up from reference TRBV19 and TRBJ2-1): DGGITQSPKYLFRKEGQNVTLSCEQNLNHDAMYWYRQDPGQGLRLIYYSQIVNDFQKGDIAEGYSVSREKKESFPLTVTSAQKNPTAFYLCASNTPGTIYNEQFFGPGTRLTVL.

The chain joins TRBV29-1 to TRBJ2-7; TRBD1 agrees at 9 bases. Germline V gene lookup returns CDR1 SQVTM and CDR2 ANQGSEA. With 1 base clipped from V and 3 bases from J, the junction kept 13 bases outside the gene matches. This CDR3 region has 17 residues. Here the CDR3 DNA reads TGCAGCGTTGAAGGTATCCCGGGACAGGGTTTGGGCTACGAGCAGTACTTC. This sequence encodes CSVEGIPGQGLGYEQYF.

The rearrangement uses TRBV19 and TRBJ2-1, with 12 bases fitting TRBD2. The V segment lost 4 bases and the J segment 8 bases; nucleotides outside the gene matches: 9. The CDR3 covers 16 residues. Per germline, CDR1 LNHDA and CDR2 SQIVND (reference sequence). CDR3 loop: CASSTETSGSFYEQFF. The CDR3 nucleotides are TGTGCCAGTAGTACAGAGACTAGCGGGAGTTTCTATGAGCAGTTCTTC.

The rearrangement links TRBV19 to TRBJ2-7; D unresolved. There are 13 residues in the CDR3. Germline-derived CDR1 and CDR2 are LNHDA and SQIVND (reference sequence). V was cut by 3 bases and J by 0 bases, with 6 bases left in between. The CDR3 region is CASSMRISYEQYF. The CDR3 DNA reads as TGTGCCAGTAGTATGAGGATCTCCTACGAGCAGTACTTC.

V and J are TRBV9 and TRBJ2-7; 7 nucleotides align to TRBD2. The J segment lost 4 bases and the V segment lost 0 bases, leaving 10 bases of the junction unmatched. Germline CDR1 reads SGDLS; CDR2 reads YYNGEE. The CDR3 has 16 residues. CDR3 residues: CASSVEAGSGSYEQYF. The CDR3 DNA follows: TGTGCCAGCAGCGTAGAGGCGGGTAGCGGGTCGTACGAGCAGTACTTC.

This chain uses TRBV7-6 with TRBJ1-2; no clear D. The CDR3 has 14 residues. V dropped 5 bases and J dropped 1 base, with 11 bases sitting between them. Germline V lookup: CDR1 SGHVS, CDR2 FNYEAQ. The CDR3 loop reads CASSPLAVNYGYTF. The DNA for the CDR3 is TGTGCCAGCAGCCCACTCGCAGTTAACTATGGCTACACCTTC.

V is TRBV19 and J is TRBJ1-5; D unresolved. The CDR3 runs 14 residues. Trimming stripped 7 bases from V and 10 bases from J, with 20 bases between. Germline values: CDR1 LNHDA, CDR2 SQIVND (reference sequence). The CDR3 sequence: CASMGSPIIGPQHF. The CDR3 coding sequence is TGTGCCAGTATGGGATCTCCCATTATAGGCCCCCAGCATTTT.

The chain couples TRBV27 to TRBJ1-1; D is unresolved. The CDR3 consists of 12 residues. CDR1 is MNHEY and CDR2 is SMNVEV in the germline V gene (reference sequence). Trimming left V 3 bases short and J 1 base short, with 3 bases between. In DNA form, the CDR3 reads TGTGCCAGCAGTTTCGGGAACACTGAAGCTTTCTTT. Translation gives CASSFGNTEAFF.

The CDR3 DNA sequence: TGTGCCAGCAGCGGGGTCGGCCCCGGGGAGCTGTTTTTT. Its protein product is CASSGVGPGELFF. V is TRBV7-9 and J is TRBJ2-2, with unresolved D. This CDR3 has 13 amino acids. V shed 5 bases and J shed 6 bases, with 10 bases lying between them. Germline V gene lookup returns CDR1 SEHNR and CDR2 FQNEAQ (reference sequence). The entire variable domain, with the rest obtained from reference TRBV7-9 and TRBJ2-2, is as follows: DTGVSQNPRHKITKRGQNVTFRCDPISEHNRLYWYRQTLGQGPEFLTYFQNEAQLEKSRLLSDRFSAERPKGSFSTLEIQRTEQGDSAMYLCASSGVGPGELFFGEGSRLTVL.

The rearrangement joins TRBV11-2 to TRBJ2-5; the D is unclear. With 4 bases removed from V and 2 bases from J, the gap between germline ends came to 8 bases. The germline V gene encodes CDR1 SGHAT and CDR2 FQNNGV. The CDR3 length is 13 residues. Written as DNA, the CDR3 is TGTGCCAGCAGCTGGTCAGGTCAAGAGACCCAGTACTTC. It specifies CASSWSGQETQYF.

The chain couples TRBV15 to TRBJ2-7; TRBD1 agrees at 9 bases. This CDR3 region has 15 residues. V lost 1 base, J lost 3 bases, and 4 bases stayed unmatched. Germline V gene sequence: CDR1 LNHNV, CDR2 YYDKDF (reference sequence). The CDR3 DNA follows: TGTGCCACCAGCAGAGTCCCGACAGGGGGCTACGAGCAGTACTTC. It specifies CATSRVPTGGYEQYF.